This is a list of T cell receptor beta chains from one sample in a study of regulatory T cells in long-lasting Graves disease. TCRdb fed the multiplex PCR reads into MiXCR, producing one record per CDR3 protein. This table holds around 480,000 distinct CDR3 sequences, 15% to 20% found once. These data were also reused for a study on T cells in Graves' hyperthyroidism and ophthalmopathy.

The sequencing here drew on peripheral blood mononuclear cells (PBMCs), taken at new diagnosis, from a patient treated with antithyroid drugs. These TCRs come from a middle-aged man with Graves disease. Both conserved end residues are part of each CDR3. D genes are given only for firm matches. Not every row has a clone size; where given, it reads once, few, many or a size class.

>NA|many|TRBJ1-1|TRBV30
TGTGCCTGGATACGTGGTCCTATGATCACTGAAGCTTTCTTT
CAWIRGPMITEAFF
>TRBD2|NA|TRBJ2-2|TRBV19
TGTGCCAGTAGAGTCACTAGCGGGAGAGCGAACACCGGGGAGCTGTTTTTT
CASRVTSGRANTGELFF
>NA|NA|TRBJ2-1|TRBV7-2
TGTGCCAGCAGTCTTCGGGAGCCCAGAAACTCCTACAATGAGCAGTTCTTC
CASSLREPRNSYNEQFF
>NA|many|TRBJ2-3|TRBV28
TGTGCCAGCAGTCTATCAGGGTGGGCGGATACGCAGTATTTT
CASSLSGWADTQYF
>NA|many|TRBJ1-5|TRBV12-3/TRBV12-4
TGTGCCAGCAGCCCATCCCGGGATGGGGGCAATCAGCCCCAGCATTTT
CASSPSRDGGNQPQHF
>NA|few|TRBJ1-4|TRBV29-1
TGCAGCGTACGACAAGGTGGGAATGAAAAACTGTTTTTT
CSVRQGGNEKLFF
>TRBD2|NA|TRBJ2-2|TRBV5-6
TGTGCCAGCAGCTTGGAAGTAGCGGGAGTGATCGGGGAGCTGTTTTTT
CASSLEVAGVIGELFF
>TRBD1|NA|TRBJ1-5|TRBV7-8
TGTGCCAGCAGCTTAACGGGACAGGGGCCTAGCAATCAGCCCCAGCATTTT
CASSLTGQGPSNQPQHF
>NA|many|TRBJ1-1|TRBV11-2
TGTGCCAGCAGCTTAGAACGTCAGAGTAACACTGAAGCTTTCTTT
CASSLERQSNTEAFF
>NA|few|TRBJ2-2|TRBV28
TGTGCCAGCTATAGCGCAAACACCGGGGAGCTGTTTTTT
CASYSANTGELFF
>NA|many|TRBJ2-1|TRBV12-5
TGTGCTAGTGGTTTGACTGCCGGAGGCTACAATGAGCAGTTCTTC
CASGLTAGGYNEQFF
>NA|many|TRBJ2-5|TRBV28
TGTGCCAGCAGCGCGCAGGGGTCCCAGTACTTC
CASSAQGSQYF
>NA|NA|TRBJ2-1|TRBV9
TGTGCCAGCAGCGTTGGGGAGGCTGCGTACAATGAGCAGTTCTTC
CASSVGEAAYNEQFF
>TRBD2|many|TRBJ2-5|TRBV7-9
TGTGCCAGCAGCAACAACGTGGCTAGCGGGCCGGAGACCCAGTACTTC
CASSNNVASGPETQYF
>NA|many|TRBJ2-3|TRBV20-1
TGCAGTGTTGCCGGGCCGGAGGGCACAGATACGCAGTATTTT
CSVAGPEGTDTQYF
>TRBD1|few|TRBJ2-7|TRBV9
TGTGCCAGCAGCCCCCAGGACAGGGGGCTCGAGCAGTACTTC
CASSPQDRGLEQYF
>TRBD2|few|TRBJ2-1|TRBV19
TGTGCCAGTAGCCTCCGACTAGCGGGTCCCTCCAATGAGCAGTTCTTC
CASSLRLAGPSNEQFF